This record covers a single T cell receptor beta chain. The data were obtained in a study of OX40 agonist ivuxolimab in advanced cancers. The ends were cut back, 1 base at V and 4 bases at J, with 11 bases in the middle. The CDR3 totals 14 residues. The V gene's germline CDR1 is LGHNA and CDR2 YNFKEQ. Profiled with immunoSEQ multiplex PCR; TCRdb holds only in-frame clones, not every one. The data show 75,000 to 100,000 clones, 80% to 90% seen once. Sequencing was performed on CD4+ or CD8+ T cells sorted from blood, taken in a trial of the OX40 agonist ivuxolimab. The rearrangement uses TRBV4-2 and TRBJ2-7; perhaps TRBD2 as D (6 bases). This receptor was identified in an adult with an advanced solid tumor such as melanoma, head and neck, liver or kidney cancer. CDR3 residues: CASSQGGGRYEQYF. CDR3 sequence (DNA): TGTGCCAGCAGCCAAGGTGGAGGGCGGTACGAGCAGTACTTC.